This TCR beta chain was found in a study of post-analysis software for immune sequencing data. Study results and limitations: Elevated frequency relative to controls characterized several TRBV segments in patients, TRBV5-6, TRBV5-1 and TRBV20-1 among them.

cDNA libraries of TCR beta carried unique molecular identifiers. Each CDR3 protein gets one entry after TCRdb re-called the PCR reads with MiXCR. Counted here are some 890,000 distinct CDR3 sequences, about 57% occurring once; the ten biggest clones make up around 4.5%. Concerning this clonotype: Its antigen is as yet unknown.

The CDR3 extends over 15 amino acids. The germline V gene encodes CDR1 LGHDT and CDR2 YNNKEL (reference sequence). V gene TRBV3-1 combines with J gene TRBJ2-1; TRBD1 might be the D (6 bases). The closer fit of TRBJ2-7 to the DNA end suggests the J call may be wrong. Sequencing was performed on blood. The source of this sequence is a girl aged 10 to 17 with multiple sclerosis. CDR3 in DNA: TGTGCCAGCAGCCGAGGTAGGACAGTTACCTACGAGCAGTACTTC. Translation: CASSRGRTVTYEQYF.